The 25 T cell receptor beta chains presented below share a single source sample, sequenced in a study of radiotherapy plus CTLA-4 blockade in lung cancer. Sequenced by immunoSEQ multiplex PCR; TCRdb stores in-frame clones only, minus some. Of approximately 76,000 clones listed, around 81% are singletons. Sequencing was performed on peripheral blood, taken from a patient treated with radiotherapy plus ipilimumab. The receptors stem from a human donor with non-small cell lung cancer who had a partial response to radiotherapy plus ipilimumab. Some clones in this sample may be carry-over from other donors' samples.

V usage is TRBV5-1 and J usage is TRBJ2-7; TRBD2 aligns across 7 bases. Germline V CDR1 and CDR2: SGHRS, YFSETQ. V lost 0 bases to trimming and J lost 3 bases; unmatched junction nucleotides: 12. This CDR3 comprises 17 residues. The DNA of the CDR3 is TGCGCCAGCAGCTTGGGACTGCTGGGCGGGAGCGGCTACGAGCAGTACTTC. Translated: CASSLGLLGGSGYEQYF.

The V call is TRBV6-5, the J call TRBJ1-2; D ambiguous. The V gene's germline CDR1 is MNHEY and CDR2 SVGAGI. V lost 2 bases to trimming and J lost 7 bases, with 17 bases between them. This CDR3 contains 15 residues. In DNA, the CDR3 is TGTGCCAGCAGTTACGCCAGAGGCCCCCCCGGTGGCTACACCTTC. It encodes CASSYARGPPGGYTF.

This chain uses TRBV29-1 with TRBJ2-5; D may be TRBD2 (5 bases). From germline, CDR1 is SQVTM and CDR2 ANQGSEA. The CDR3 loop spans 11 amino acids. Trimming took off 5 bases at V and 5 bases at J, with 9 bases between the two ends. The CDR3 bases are TGCAGCGTTTGGACTTGGGAGACCCAGTACTTC. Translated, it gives CSVWTWETQYF.

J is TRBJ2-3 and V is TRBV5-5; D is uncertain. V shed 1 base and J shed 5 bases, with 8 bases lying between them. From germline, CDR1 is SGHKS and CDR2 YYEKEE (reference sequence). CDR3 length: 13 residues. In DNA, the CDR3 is TGTGCCAGCAGCTTGACATCTTTAGATACGCAGTATTTT. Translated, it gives CASSLTSLDTQYF.

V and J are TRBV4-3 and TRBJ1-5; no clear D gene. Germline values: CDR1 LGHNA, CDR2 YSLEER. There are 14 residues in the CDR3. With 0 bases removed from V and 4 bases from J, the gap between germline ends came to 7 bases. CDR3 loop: CASSQDPFNQPQHF. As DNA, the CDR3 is TGCGCCAGCAGCCAAGATCCTTTTAATCAGCCCCAGCATTTT.

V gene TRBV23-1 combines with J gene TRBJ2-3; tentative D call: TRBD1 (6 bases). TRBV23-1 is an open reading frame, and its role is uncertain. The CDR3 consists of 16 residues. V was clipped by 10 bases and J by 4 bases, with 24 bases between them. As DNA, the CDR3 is TGCGCCACCTCACCCCCCCGGGACAAGGACCCAGATACGCAGTATTTT. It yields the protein CATSPPRDKDPDTQYF.

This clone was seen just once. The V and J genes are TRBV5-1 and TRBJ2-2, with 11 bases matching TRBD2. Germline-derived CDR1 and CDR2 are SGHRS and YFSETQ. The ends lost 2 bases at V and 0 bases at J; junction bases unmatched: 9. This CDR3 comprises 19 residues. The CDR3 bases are TGCGCCAGCAGCTTTCGGACTAGCGGGCCCGAGACGAACACCGGGGAGCTGTTTTTT. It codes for CASSFRTSGPETNTGELFF.

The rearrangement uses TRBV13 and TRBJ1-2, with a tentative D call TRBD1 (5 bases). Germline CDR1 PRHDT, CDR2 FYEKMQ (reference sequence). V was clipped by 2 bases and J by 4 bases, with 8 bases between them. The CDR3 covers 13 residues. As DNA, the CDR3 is TGTGCCAGCAGCTTAAGGGGAGGCTATGGCTACACCTTC. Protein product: CASSLRGGYGYTF.

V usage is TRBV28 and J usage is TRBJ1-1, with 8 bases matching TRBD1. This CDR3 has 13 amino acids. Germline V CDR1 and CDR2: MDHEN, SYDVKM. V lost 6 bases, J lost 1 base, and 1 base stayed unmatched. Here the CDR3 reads CASRGTGNTEAFF. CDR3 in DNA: TGTGCCAGCAGAGGGACAGGGAACACTGAAGCTTTCTTT. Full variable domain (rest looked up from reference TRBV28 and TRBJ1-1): DVKVTQSSRYLVKRTGEKVFLECVQDMDHENMFWYRQDPGLGLRLIYFSYDVKMKEKGDIPEGYSVSREKKERFSLILESASTNQTSMYLCASRGTGNTEAFFGQGTRLTVV.

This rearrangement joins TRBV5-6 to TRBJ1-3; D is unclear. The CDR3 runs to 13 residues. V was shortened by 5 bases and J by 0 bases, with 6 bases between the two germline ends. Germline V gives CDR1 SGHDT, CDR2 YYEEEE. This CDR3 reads CASSRGSGNTIYF. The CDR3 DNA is TGTGCCAGCAGTAGAGGCTCTGGAAACACCATATATTTT.

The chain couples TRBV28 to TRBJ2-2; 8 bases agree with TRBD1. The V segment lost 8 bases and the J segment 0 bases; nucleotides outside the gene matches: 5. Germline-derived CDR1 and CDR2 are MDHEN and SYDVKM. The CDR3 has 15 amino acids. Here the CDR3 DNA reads TGTGCCAGCGGAGGACAGGGATCGAACACCGGGGAGCTGTTTTTT. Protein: CASGGQGSNTGELFF. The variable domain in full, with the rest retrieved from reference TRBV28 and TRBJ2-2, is DVKVTQSSRYLVKRTGEKVFLECVQDMDHENMFWYRQDPGLGLRLIYFSYDVKMKEKGDIPEGYSVSREKKERFSLILESASTNQTSMYLCASGGQGSNTGELFFGEGSRLTVL.

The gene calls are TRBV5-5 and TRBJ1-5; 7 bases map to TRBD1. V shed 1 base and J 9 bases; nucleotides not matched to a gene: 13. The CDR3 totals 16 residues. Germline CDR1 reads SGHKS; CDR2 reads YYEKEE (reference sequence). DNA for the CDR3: TGTGCCAGCAGCTTGTCTGGGACAGCCCCAAACGGGCCCCAGCATTTT. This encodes CASSLSGTAPNGPQHF.

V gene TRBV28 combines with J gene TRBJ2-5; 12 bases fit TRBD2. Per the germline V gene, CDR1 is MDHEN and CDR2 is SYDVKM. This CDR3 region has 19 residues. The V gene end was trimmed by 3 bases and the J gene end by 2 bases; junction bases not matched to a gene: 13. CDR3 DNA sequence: TGTGCCAGCAGTTTCCCCTCGGGACTAGCGGGTTACTTACAAGAGACCCAGTACTTC. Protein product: CASSFPSGLAGYLQETQYF.

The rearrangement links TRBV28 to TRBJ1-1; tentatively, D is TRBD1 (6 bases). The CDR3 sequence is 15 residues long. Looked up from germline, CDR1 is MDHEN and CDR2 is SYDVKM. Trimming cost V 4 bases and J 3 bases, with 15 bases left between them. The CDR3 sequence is CASSSLRTGHTEAFF. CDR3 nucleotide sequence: TGTGCCAGCAGTTCCCTCCGTACAGGGCACACTGAAGCTTTCTTT.

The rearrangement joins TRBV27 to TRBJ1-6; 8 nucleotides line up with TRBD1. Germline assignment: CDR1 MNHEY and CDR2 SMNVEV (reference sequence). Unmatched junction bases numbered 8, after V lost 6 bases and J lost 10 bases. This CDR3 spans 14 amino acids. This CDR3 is CASRTGTGGSPLHF. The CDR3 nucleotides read TGTGCCAGCAGAACCGGGACAGGCGGATCACCCCTCCACTTT.

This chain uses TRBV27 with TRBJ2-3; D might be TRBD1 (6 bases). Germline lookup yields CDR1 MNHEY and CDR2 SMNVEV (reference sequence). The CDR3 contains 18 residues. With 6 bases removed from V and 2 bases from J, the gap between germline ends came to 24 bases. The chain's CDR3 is CASSSKIRGGLYTDTQYF. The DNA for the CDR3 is TGTGCCAGCAGCTCCAAAATACGTGGGGGCCTTTACACAGATACGCAGTATTTT.

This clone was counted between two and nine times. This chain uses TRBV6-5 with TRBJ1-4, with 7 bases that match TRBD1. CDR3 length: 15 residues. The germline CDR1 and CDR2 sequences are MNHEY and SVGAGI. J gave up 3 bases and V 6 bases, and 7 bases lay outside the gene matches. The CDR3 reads CASSYTTGSNEKLFF. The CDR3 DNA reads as TGTGCCAGCAGCTATACGACAGGGTCTAATGAAAAACTGTTTTTT.

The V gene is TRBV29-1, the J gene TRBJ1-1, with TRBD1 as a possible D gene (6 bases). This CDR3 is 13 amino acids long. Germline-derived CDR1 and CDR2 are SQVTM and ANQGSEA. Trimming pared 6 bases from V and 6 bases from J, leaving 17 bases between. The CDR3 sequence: CSVWTVVNSEAFF. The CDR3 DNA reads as TGCAGCGTCTGGACAGTCGTAAATTCTGAAGCTTTCTTT.

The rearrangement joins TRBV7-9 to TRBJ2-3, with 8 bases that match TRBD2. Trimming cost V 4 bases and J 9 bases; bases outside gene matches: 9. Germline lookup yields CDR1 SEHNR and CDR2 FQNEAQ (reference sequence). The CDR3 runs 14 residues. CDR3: CASSSGAGAYTQYF. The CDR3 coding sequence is TGTGCCAGCAGCTCCGGAGCGGGGGCTTACACGCAGTATTTT.

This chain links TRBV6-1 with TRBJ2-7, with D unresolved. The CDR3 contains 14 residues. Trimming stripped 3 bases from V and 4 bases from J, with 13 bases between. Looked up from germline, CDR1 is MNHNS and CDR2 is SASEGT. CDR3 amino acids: CASSESGYLYEQYF. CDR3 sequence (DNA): TGTGCCAGCAGTGAGTCAGGATATTTGTACGAGCAGTACTTC.

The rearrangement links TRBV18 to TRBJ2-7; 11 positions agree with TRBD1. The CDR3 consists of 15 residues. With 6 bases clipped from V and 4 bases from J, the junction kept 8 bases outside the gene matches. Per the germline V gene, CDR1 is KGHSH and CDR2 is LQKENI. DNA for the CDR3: TGTGCCAGCTCGCCCGGAGGACAGGGGGCGTACGAGCAGTACTTC. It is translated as CASSPGGQGAYEQYF.

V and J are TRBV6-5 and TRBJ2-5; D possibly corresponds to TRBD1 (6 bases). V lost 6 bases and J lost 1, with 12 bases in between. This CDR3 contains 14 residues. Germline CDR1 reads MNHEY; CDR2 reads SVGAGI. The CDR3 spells CASRAGTTQETQYF. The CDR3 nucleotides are TGTGCCAGCAGGGCCGGGACAACCCAAGAGACCCAGTACTTC.

The CDR3 loop reads CASSLAGSGELFF. The CDR3 DNA reads TGTGCCAGCAGCTTAGCCGGTTCCGGGGAGCTGTTTTTT. The gene calls are TRBV11-3 and TRBJ2-2; unclear D gene. V lost 1 base to trimming and J lost 6 bases, with 6 bases between them. Germline assignment: CDR1 SGHNT and CDR2 YENEEA. This CDR3 has 13 amino acids.

For the CDR3, the DNA is TGTGCCAGCACCATACCGGGACTAACAGTAGGCGGGGAGCTGTTTTTT. It specifies CASTIPGLTVGGELFF. The chain has TRBV28 and TRBJ2-2; TRBD2 agrees at 7 bases. CDR3 size: 16 residues. From germline, CDR1 is MDHEN and CDR2 SYDVKM. V was pared by 7 bases and J by 7 bases, with 15 bases of the junction left unmatched.

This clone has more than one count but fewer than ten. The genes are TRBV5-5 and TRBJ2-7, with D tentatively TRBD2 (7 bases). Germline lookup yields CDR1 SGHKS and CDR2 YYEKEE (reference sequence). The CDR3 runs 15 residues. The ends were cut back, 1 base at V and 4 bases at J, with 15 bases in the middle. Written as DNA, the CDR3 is TGTGCCAGCAGCTTGAGGACCGGGGGGCTGTACGAGCAGTACTTC. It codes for CASSLRTGGLYEQYF.